A selection of T cell receptor beta chains follows, all from one sample in a study of T cells in Graves' hyperthyroidism and ophthalmopathy. Each CDR3 protein is one row after TCRdb ran MiXCR on the multiplex PCR reads. Here the sample spans over 300,000 distinct CDR3 sequences, around 14% being singletons. Sequencing was carried out using blood. The receptor set was obtained from a woman aged 60 to 75 with Graves' hyperthyroidism. The CDR3 runs from the conserved cysteine through the conserved F or W. The order of the fields is J gene, V gene, CDR3 length, clone size, D gene, CDR3 protein, CDR3 DNA. D genes are given only for firm matches. Size values are once, few and many counts, or a class for expanded clones, and some rows have none.

J gene: TRBJ2-5
V gene: TRBV6-5
CDR3 length: 15
clone size: many
D gene: TRBD2
CDR3 protein: CASTTTGGDLETQYF
CDR3 DNA: TGTGCCAGCACTACAACGGGGGGAGATTTGGAGACCCAGTACTTC

J gene: TRBJ2-3
V gene: TRBV12-3/TRBV12-4
CDR3 length: 15
clone size: many
D gene: TRBD2
CDR3 protein: CASSLEREGPDTQYF
CDR3 DNA: TGTGCCAGCAGTTTAGAGCGGGAGGGCCCAGATACGCAGTATTTT

J gene: TRBJ1-3
V gene: TRBV3-1
CDR3 length: 14
clone size: NA
D gene: NA
CDR3 protein: CASSQDGSGNTIYF
CDR3 DNA: TGTGCCAGCAGCCAAGACGGCTCTGGAAACACCATATATTTT

J gene: TRBJ2-3
V gene: TRBV20-1
CDR3 length: 14
clone size: few
D gene: NA
CDR3 protein: CSARDGSSTDTQYF
CDR3 DNA: TGCAGTGCTAGAGATGGATCTAGCACAGATACGCAGTATTTT

J gene: TRBJ2-5
V gene: TRBV11-2
CDR3 length: 13
clone size: NA
D gene: NA
CDR3 protein: CASSLEGQATQYF
CDR3 DNA: TGTGCCAGCAGCTTAGAAGGGCAGGCGACCCAGTACTTC

J gene: TRBJ1-2
V gene: TRBV20-1
CDR3 length: 14
clone size: NA
D gene: NA
CDR3 protein: CSAQMPGGNYGYTF
CDR3 DNA: TGCAGTGCCCAGATGCCGGGGGGGAACTATGGCTACACCTTC

J gene: TRBJ2-1
V gene: TRBV7-2
CDR3 length: 16
clone size: many
D gene: NA
CDR3 protein: CASSLMVGLNRNEQFF
CDR3 DNA: TGTGCCAGCAGCTTAATGGTGGGGCTAAACCGCAATGAGCAGTTCTTC

J gene: TRBJ1-5
V gene: TRBV19
CDR3 length: 14
clone size: few
D gene: NA
CDR3 protein: CASSIGTVGQPQHF
CDR3 DNA: TGTGCCAGTAGTATAGGGACAGTCGGCCAGCCCCAGCATTTT

J gene: TRBJ1-1
V gene: TRBV10-1
CDR3 length: 13
clone size: many
D gene: TRBD1
CDR3 protein: CASSMDRVTEAFF
CDR3 DNA: TGCGCCAGCAGCATGGACAGGGTTACTGAAGCTTTCTTT

J gene: TRBJ2-7
V gene: TRBV28
CDR3 length: 18
clone size: many
D gene: TRBD1
CDR3 protein: CASSHPLTHRGRFYEQYF
CDR3 DNA: TGTGCCAGCAGTCATCCACTTACGCACAGGGGGCGCTTCTACGAGCAGTACTTC

J gene: TRBJ2-7
V gene: TRBV5-5
CDR3 length: 16
clone size: many
D gene: TRBD1
CDR3 protein: CASSGVRGQGGYEQYF
CDR3 DNA: TGTGCCAGCAGCGGAGTAAGGGGACAGGGTGGCTACGAGCAGTACTTC

J gene: TRBJ2-1
V gene: TRBV27
CDR3 length: 15
clone size: NA
D gene: TRBD2
CDR3 protein: CASSLLAGFGNEQFF
CDR3 DNA: TGTGCCAGCAGTTTATTAGCGGGGTTTGGCAATGAGCAGTTCTTC

J gene: TRBJ2-2
V gene: TRBV4-2
CDR3 length: 15
clone size: NA
D gene: NA
CDR3 protein: CASSQLGSNTGELFF
CDR3 DNA: TGTGCCAGCAGCCAATTGGGCAGCAACACCGGGGAGCTGTTTTTT

J gene: TRBJ2-6
V gene: TRBV7-6
CDR3 length: 17
clone size: NA
D gene: NA
CDR3 protein: CASSFGPRWTGANVLTF
CDR3 DNA: TGTGCCAGCAGCTTCGGACCCCGGTGGACTGGGGCCAACGTCCTGACTTTC

J gene: TRBJ2-7
V gene: TRBV29-1
CDR3 length: 13
clone size: NA
D gene: TRBD1
CDR3 protein: CSVSTGGWGEQYF
CDR3 DNA: TGCAGCGTCTCTACAGGGGGCTGGGGCGAGCAGTACTTC

J gene: TRBJ2-5
V gene: TRBV3-1
CDR3 length: 15
clone size: many
D gene: TRBD1
CDR3 protein: CASSQQTGWEETQYF
CDR3 DNA: TGTGCCAGCAGCCAACAGACAGGGTGGGAAGAGACCCAGTACTTC

J gene: TRBJ2-1
V gene: TRBV28
CDR3 length: 13
clone size: many
D gene: NA
CDR3 protein: CASRGDGNNEQFF
CDR3 DNA: TGTGCCAGCAGGGGGGACGGAAACAATGAGCAGTTCTTC

J gene: TRBJ1-2
V gene: TRBV28
CDR3 length: 13
clone size: many
D gene: NA
CDR3 protein: CASSSPGYYGYTF
CDR3 DNA: TGTGCCAGCAGTTCCCCGGGTTACTATGGCTACACCTTC

J gene: TRBJ1-1
V gene: TRBV5-1
CDR3 length: 16
clone size: many
D gene: TRBD1
CDR3 protein: CASSAQGASRNTEAFF
CDR3 DNA: TGCGCCAGCAGCGCTCAGGGGGCTAGTAGGAACACTGAAGCTTTCTTT

J gene: TRBJ1-1
V gene: TRBV5-1
CDR3 length: 15
clone size: NA
D gene: NA
CDR3 protein: CASSSLRAGNTEAFF
CDR3 DNA: TGCGCCAGCAGCTCCCTCCGGGCAGGGAACACTGAAGCTTTCTTT

J gene: TRBJ2-7
V gene: TRBV7-3
CDR3 length: 15
clone size: many
D gene: NA
CDR3 protein: CASSLYPDPSYEQYF
CDR3 DNA: TGTGCCAGCAGCTTATATCCGGATCCCTCCTACGAGCAGTACTTC

J gene: TRBJ1-5
V gene: TRBV2
CDR3 length: 14
clone size: many
D gene: NA
CDR3 protein: CASSVRAGEQPQHF
CDR3 DNA: TGTGCCAGCAGTGTTCGGGCCGGGGAACAGCCCCAGCATTTT

J gene: TRBJ2-1
V gene: TRBV20-1
CDR3 length: 13
clone size: many
D gene: NA
CDR3 protein: CSARDTGHNEQFF
CDR3 DNA: TGCAGTGCTAGAGATACGGGCCACAATGAGCAGTTCTTC

J gene: TRBJ2-1
V gene: TRBV7-8
CDR3 length: 15
clone size: many
D gene: NA
CDR3 protein: CASSFSSGTYNEQFF
CDR3 DNA: TGTGCCAGCAGCTTTTCGAGCGGTACCTACAATGAGCAGTTCTTC

J gene: TRBJ2-3
V gene: TRBV7-9
CDR3 length: 15
clone size: many
D gene: NA
CDR3 protein: CASSFARLGTDTQYF
CDR3 DNA: TGTGCCAGCAGCTTTGCACGACTAGGTACAGATACGCAGTATTTT

J gene: TRBJ2-7
V gene: TRBV20-1
CDR3 length: 15
clone size: NA
D gene: NA
CDR3 protein: CSARDGRGLPYEQYF
CDR3 DNA: TGCAGTGCTAGAGATGGGCGGGGACTTCCCTACGAGCAGTACTTC

J gene: TRBJ2-1
V gene: TRBV5-1
CDR3 length: 16
clone size: many
D gene: TRBD2
CDR3 protein: CASSLASGASYNEQFF
CDR3 DNA: TGCGCCAGCAGCTTGGCTAGCGGAGCTTCCTACAATGAGCAGTTCTTC

J gene: TRBJ2-6
V gene: TRBV11-3
CDR3 length: 16
clone size: NA
D gene: NA
CDR3 protein: CASSLQGSAGANVLTF
CDR3 DNA: TGTGCCAGCAGCTTACAGGGGTCCGCTGGGGCCAACGTCCTGACTTTC

J gene: TRBJ2-5
V gene: TRBV5-1
CDR3 length: 13
clone size: few
D gene: NA
CDR3 protein: CASSLGGKETQYF
CDR3 DNA: TGCGCCAGCAGCTTAGGTGGGAAAGAGACCCAGTACTTC

J gene: TRBJ2-4
V gene: TRBV7-3
CDR3 length: 13
clone size: many
D gene: NA
CDR3 protein: CASSTVAGNIQYF
CDR3 DNA: TGTGCCAGCAGCACGGTGGCGGGAAACATTCAGTACTTC

J gene: TRBJ1-1
V gene: TRBV7-9
CDR3 length: 12
clone size: many
D gene: NA
CDR3 protein: CASSIVGTEAFF
CDR3 DNA: TGTGCCAGCAGCATCGTGGGCACTGAAGCTTTCTTT

J gene: TRBJ2-4
V gene: TRBV29-1
CDR3 length: 14
clone size: many
D gene: NA
CDR3 protein: CSTRVTPLRNIQYF
CDR3 DNA: TGCAGCACACGAGTTACCCCCCTGCGGAACATTCAGTACTTC

J gene: TRBJ2-3
V gene: TRBV4-1
CDR3 length: 16
clone size: NA
D gene: TRBD1
CDR3 protein: CASSPHPGTGTDTQYF
CDR3 DNA: TGCGCCAGCAGCCCCCACCCCGGGACAGGGACAGATACGCAGTATTTT

J gene: TRBJ1-3
V gene: TRBV4-2
CDR3 length: 15
clone size: NA
D gene: NA
CDR3 protein: CASSQDFPSGNTIYF
CDR3 DNA: TGTGCCAGCAGCCAAGATTTTCCCTCTGGAAACACCATATATTTT

J gene: TRBJ2-3
V gene: TRBV15
CDR3 length: 14
clone size: many
D gene: NA
CDR3 protein: CATSKAVSTDTQYF
CDR3 DNA: TGTGCCACCAGCAAAGCGGTTAGCACAGATACGCAGTATTTT

J gene: TRBJ2-7
V gene: TRBV4-1
CDR3 length: 14
clone size: NA
D gene: NA
CDR3 protein: CASSQDPSNSEQYF
CDR3 DNA: TGCGCCAGCAGCCAAGATCCTTCGAACAGCGAGCAGTACTTC

J gene: TRBJ2-7
V gene: TRBV19
CDR3 length: 13
clone size: NA
D gene: NA
CDR3 protein: CASSAPGRYEQYF
CDR3 DNA: TGTGCCAGTAGTGCCCCAGGGCGCTACGAGCAGTACTTC

J gene: TRBJ2-3
V gene: TRBV6-5
CDR3 length: 12
clone size: NA
D gene: NA
CDR3 protein: CASSYMADTQYF
CDR3 DNA: TGTGCCAGCAGTTACATGGCAGATACGCAGTATTTT

J gene: TRBJ2-7
V gene: TRBV11-3
CDR3 length: 13
clone size: many
D gene: NA
CDR3 protein: CASSLDSHYEQYF
CDR3 DNA: TGTGCCAGCAGCTTAGACTCCCACTACGAGCAGTACTTC

J gene: TRBJ1-3
V gene: TRBV7-2
CDR3 length: 16
clone size: NA
D gene: TRBD1
CDR3 protein: CASSDPGQRSGNTIYF
CDR3 DNA: TGTGCCAGCAGTGATCCGGGACAGCGGTCTGGAAACACCATATATTTT

J gene: TRBJ2-1
V gene: TRBV20-1
CDR3 length: 14
clone size: many
D gene: NA
CDR3 protein: CSARFPGPRDEQFF
CDR3 DNA: TGCAGTGCTAGATTCCCCGGACCCCGGGATGAGCAGTTCTTC

J gene: TRBJ2-3
V gene: TRBV29-1
CDR3 length: 13
clone size: many
D gene: NA
CDR3 protein: CSVARDTTDTQYF
CDR3 DNA: TGCAGCGTTGCTCGGGACACGACAGATACGCAGTATTTT

J gene: TRBJ2-5
V gene: TRBV20-1
CDR3 length: 14
clone size: many
D gene: NA
CDR3 protein: CSARVSGRQETQYF
CDR3 DNA: TGCAGTGCTAGAGTGAGCGGCAGGCAAGAGACCCAGTACTTC

J gene: TRBJ2-1
V gene: TRBV19
CDR3 length: 15
clone size: NA
D gene: TRBD2
CDR3 protein: CASSILASGSSEQFF
CDR3 DNA: TGTGCCAGTAGTATACTGGCTAGCGGGAGTAGTGAGCAGTTCTTC

J gene: TRBJ2-1
V gene: TRBV12-3/TRBV12-4
CDR3 length: 15
clone size: many
D gene: TRBD2
CDR3 protein: CASRVGTSGGNEQFF
CDR3 DNA: TGTGCCAGCAGGGTAGGGACTAGCGGGGGCAATGAGCAGTTCTTC

J gene: TRBJ2-5
V gene: TRBV3-1
CDR3 length: 15
clone size: NA
D gene: NA
CDR3 protein: CASSQAVTSQGTQYF
CDR3 DNA: TGTGCCAGCAGCCAAGCCGTAACTAGTCAGGGGACCCAGTACTTC

J gene: TRBJ2-7
V gene: TRBV6-1
CDR3 length: 17
clone size: many
D gene: TRBD1
CDR3 protein: CASLKKPPWTGIYEQYF
CDR3 DNA: TGTGCCAGCCTCAAAAAGCCCCCCTGGACAGGTATCTACGAGCAGTACTTC

J gene: TRBJ1-1
V gene: TRBV6-1
CDR3 length: 13
clone size: many
D gene: NA
CDR3 protein: CASRGGGGTEAFF
CDR3 DNA: TGTGCCAGCAGGGGGGGGGGGGGCACTGAAGCTTTCTTT

J gene: TRBJ1-4
V gene: TRBV30
CDR3 length: 13
clone size: many
D gene: TRBD1
CDR3 protein: CAWETGLNEKLFF
CDR3 DNA: TGTGCCTGGGAGACAGGGCTTAATGAAAAACTGTTTTTT

J gene: TRBJ1-5
V gene: TRBV6-4
CDR3 length: 12
clone size: many
D gene: NA
CDR3 protein: CASSGGNQPQHF
CDR3 DNA: TGTGCCAGCAGTGGGGGCAATCAGCCCCAGCATTTT

J gene: TRBJ2-7
V gene: TRBV3-1
CDR3 length: 17
clone size: many
D gene: TRBD2
CDR3 protein: CASSQDPGLAGIYEQYF
CDR3 DNA: TGTGCCAGCAGCCAAGACCCGGGACTAGCGGGGATCTACGAGCAGTACTTC

J gene: TRBJ1-3
V gene: TRBV11-3
CDR3 length: 15
clone size: NA
D gene: NA
CDR3 protein: CASSSDGPSGNTIYF
CDR3 DNA: TGTGCCAGCAGTTCCGACGGACCCTCTGGAAACACCATATATTTT